The following is a T cell receptor beta chain sequence with its context. The data originate from a study of blood T cell repertoires in COVID-19. V gave up 0 bases and J gave up 0 bases, with 9 bases separating them. Germline lookup yields CDR1 SGHNT and CDR2 YYREEE (reference sequence). This CDR3 is 15 amino acids long. Per the original data handling: Using reference gene primer amplification, nucleated cell counts were estimated. TCRdb's copy holds only in-frame clones and misses some; the assay was immunoSEQ multiplex PCR. D and trimming were read from the DNA, whereas the V and J calls and clone size are those reported in that table. This repertoire shows 490,000 or so clones, about 85% found once; its top ten account for 7% to 10%. This study enrolled people aged roughly 18 to 89 from 20 to 25 US geographic areas. Two consecutive negative NP/OP PCR tests, clearance, or resolved symptoms defined Cohort 3 recovery.

What was sequenced was PBMCs or T cells enriched from blood (not recorded which). V usage is TRBV5-4 and J usage is TRBJ1-2, with D hard to call. The sequence derives from a woman aged 60-70 years who had recovered from COVID-19. The CDR3 sequence is CASSLDRVTNYGYTF. CDR3 coding DNA: TGTGCCAGCAGCTTGGATCGGGTCACTAACTATGGCTACACCTTC.